This T cell receptor (beta chain) was obtained from a study of cytomegalovirus exposure and HLA in healthy donors. For the study at large: For the approximately 400 genotyped donors, approximately 82% fell within the Caucasian-associated ancestry cluster.

The PCR ran on 60 Vbeta and 13 Jbeta primers. Study processing details: A later analysis tallied 75 million to 80 million unique TCR beta chains, 8.5 million to 11 million of them shared. Using immunoSEQ multiplex PCR, the repertoire was profiled, and TCRdb retains in-frame clones only, with some absent. V and J calls plus clone size are reproduced from that table; the DNA served to infer D and trimming. Counted here are 150,000 or so clones, approximately 80% occurring once; the ten biggest clones make up about 3.1%. Whole-study findings and limits: A later analysis appeared to link common viral pathogens to several of the most significant clusters. V- and J-gene trimming in TCR beta was tied to a missense DCLRE1C variant by an analysis performed later.

This clone was seen only a few times. Its cognate antigen is unknown. Germline loops: CDR1 SGDLS, CDR2 YYNGEE. Trimming cost V 0 bases and J 3 bases; bases outside gene matches: 6. The CDR3 totals 15 residues. V is TRBV9 and J is TRBJ2-7; 7 bases are shared with TRBD1. The source is a male donor in good health and CMV-seronegative. Source material: PBMCs. CDR3 in DNA: TGTGCCAGCAGCGTAGACGGCGGACAGGACTACGAGCAGTACTTC. Amino acid sequence: CASSVDGGQDYEQYF. Together with reference TRBV9 and TRBJ2-7, the CDR3 gives the full variable domain: DSGVTQTPKHLITATGQRVTLRCSPRSGDLSVYWYQQSLDQGLQFLIQYYNGEERAKGNILERFSAQQFPDLHSELNLSSLELGDSALYFCASSVDGGQDYEQYFGPGTRLTVT.